What follows is one T cell receptor beta chain and its context. CDR1 and CDR2 from the germline V gene are KGHSH and LQKENI. V dropped 3 bases and J dropped 3 bases, with 11 bases sitting between them. The CDR3 is 14 residues long. The data are from a study of blood T cell repertoires in COVID-19. Background on the study: Spain, Italy and the United States supplied samples that represented acute and convalescent COVID-19. T cells, B-cell-depleted T cells, or PBMCs supplied cDNA or gDNA.

Per the original methods: Estimation of nucleated cell counts was performed using reference gene primer amplification. Repertoires were generated with immunoSEQ multiplex PCR, while TCRdb's copy carries only in-frame clones and drops some. From that table come the V and J calls and clone size; the DNA was used to work out D and trimming. The profile covers over 120,000 clones, with roughly 80% appearing a single time and 3.5% to 4% taken by the ten largest. What was sequenced was peripheral blood. The chain carries TRBV18 and TRBJ1-1, with D perhaps matching TRBD1 (5 bases). This TCR derives from a man aged 65 to 79 who had recovered from COVID-19. The CDR3 nucleotides read TGTGCCAGCTCACCCCAGGCGGGGGACACTGAAGCTTTCTTT. Translating gives CASSPQAGDTEAFF.